This T cell receptor beta chain originates from a study of cytomegalovirus exposure and HLA in healthy donors. Study results and caveats: TCR beta sequences reportedly predicted most subjects' HLA-A and HLA-B alleles accurately.

The PCR contained 60 Vbeta and 13 Jbeta primers. Only in-frame clones appear in the TCRdb table, and some are missing; sequencing was by immunoSEQ multiplex PCR. The data show about 150,000 clones, 74% seen once. On this clone: What it binds is not known.

The sequenced sample was PBMCs. This sequence was found in a man aged 18 to 30 in good health and CMV-seropositive.

The CDR3 here is CASSQDAGLYSNQPQHF. The CDR3 DNA follows: TGCGCCAGCAGCCAAGATGCGGGACTTTATAGCAATCAGCCCCAGCATTTT. The V and J genes are TRBV4-1 and TRBJ1-5; D is perhaps TRBD1 (5 bases). This CDR3 is built from 17 residues. The germline CDR1 and CDR2 sequences are MGHRA and YSYEKL. The V end was cut by 0 bases, the J end by 0 bases, with 12 bases between.